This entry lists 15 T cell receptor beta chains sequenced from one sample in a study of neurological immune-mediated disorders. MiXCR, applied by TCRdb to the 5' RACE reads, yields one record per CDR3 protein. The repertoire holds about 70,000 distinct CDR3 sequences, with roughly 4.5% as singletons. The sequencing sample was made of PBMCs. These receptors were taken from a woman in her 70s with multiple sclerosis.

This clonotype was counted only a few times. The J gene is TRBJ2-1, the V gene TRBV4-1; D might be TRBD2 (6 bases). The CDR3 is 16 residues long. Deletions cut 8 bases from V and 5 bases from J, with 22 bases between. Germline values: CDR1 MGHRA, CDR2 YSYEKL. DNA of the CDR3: TGCGCCAGCTTCCTCCTGGACTATTCCGGGGACAATGAGCAGTTCTTC. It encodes CASFLLDYSGDNEQFF.

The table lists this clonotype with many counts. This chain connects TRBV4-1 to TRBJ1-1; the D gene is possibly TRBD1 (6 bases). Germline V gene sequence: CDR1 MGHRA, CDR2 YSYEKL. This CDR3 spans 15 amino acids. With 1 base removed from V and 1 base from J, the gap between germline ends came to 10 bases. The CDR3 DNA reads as TGCGCCAGCAGCCAAGGGGGCAGGGGGAACACTGAAGCTTTCTTT. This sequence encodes CASSQGGRGNTEAFF.

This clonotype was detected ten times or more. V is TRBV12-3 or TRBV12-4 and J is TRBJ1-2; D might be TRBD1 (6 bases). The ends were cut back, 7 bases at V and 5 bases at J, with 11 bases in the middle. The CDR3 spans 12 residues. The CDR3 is CASTRGAYGYTF. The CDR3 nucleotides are TGTGCCAGCACGCGGGGGGCGTATGGCTACACCTTC.

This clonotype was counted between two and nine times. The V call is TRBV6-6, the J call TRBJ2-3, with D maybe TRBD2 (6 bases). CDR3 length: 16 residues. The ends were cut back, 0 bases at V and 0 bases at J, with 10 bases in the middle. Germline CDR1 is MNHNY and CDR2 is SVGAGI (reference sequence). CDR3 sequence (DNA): TGTGCCAGCAGTTACTCCGGCGGGATGAGCACAGATACGCAGTATTTT. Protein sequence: CASSYSGGMSTDTQYF.

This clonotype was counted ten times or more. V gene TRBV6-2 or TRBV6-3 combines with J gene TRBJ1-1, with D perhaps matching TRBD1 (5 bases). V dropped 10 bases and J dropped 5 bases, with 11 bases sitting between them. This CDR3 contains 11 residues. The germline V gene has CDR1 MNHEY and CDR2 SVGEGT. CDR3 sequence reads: CAIGQGTEAFF. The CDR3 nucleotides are TGTGCCATAGGGCAGGGAACTGAAGCTTTCTTT.

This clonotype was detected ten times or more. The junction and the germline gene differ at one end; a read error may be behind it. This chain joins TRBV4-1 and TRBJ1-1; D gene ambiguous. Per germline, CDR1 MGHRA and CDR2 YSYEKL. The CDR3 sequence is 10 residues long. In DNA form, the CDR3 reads TGCGCCAGCAGCCAAGATTTCCCGGTATTC. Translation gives CASSQDFPVF.

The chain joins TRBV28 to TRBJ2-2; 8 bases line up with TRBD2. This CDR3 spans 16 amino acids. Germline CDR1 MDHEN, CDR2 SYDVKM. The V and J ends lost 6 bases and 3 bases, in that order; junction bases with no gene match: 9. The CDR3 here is CASSPTSETDTGELFF. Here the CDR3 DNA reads TGTGCCAGCAGCCCGACTAGCGAAACGGACACCGGGGAGCTGTTTTTT. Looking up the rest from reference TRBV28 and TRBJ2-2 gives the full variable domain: DVKVTQSSRYLVKRTGEKVFLECVQDMDHENMFWYRQDPGLGLRLIYFSYDVKMKEKGDIPEGYSVSREKKERFSLILESASTNQTSMYLCASSPTSETDTGELFFGEGSRLTVL.

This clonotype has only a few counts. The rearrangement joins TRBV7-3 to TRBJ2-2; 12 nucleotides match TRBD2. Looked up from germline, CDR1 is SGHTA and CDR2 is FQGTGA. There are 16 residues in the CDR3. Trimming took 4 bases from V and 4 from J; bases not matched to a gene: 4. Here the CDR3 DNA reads TGTGCCAGCAGCTCGGGACTAGCGGGCGGCACCGGGGAGCTGTTTTTT. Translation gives CASSSGLAGGTGELFF.

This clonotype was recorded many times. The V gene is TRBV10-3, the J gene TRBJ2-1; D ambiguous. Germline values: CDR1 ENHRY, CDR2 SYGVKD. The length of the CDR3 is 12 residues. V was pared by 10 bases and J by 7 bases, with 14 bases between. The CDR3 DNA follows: TGTGCCACCTTCGAGCCCGTGAATGAGCAGTTCTTC. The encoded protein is CATFEPVNEQFF.

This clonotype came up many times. The CDR3 is CSVENTEAFF. The CDR3 region has the DNA TGCAGCGTCGAGAACACTGAAGCTTTCTTT. The chain uses TRBV29-1 and TRBJ1-1; D is unclear. Trimming pared 6 bases from V and 1 base from J, leaving 3 bases between. CDR3 length equals 10 residues. CDR1 is SQVTM, CDR2 ANQGSEA, per germline.

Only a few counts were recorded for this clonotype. The CDR3 region is CASSHGVRETQYF. CDR3 in DNA: TGCGCCAGCAGCCACGGGGTCCGGGAGACCCAGTACTTC. V gene TRBV10-1 combines with J gene TRBJ2-5, with TRBD2 as a possible D gene (5 bases). The V gene's germline CDR1 is WNHNN and CDR2 SYGVQD (reference sequence). There are 13 residues in the CDR3. V was cut by 6 bases and J by 5 bases, with 13 bases left in between.

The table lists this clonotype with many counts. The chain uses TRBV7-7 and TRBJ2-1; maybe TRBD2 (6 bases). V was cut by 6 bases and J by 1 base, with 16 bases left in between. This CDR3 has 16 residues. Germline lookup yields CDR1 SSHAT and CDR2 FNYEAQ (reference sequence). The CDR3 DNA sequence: TGTGCCAGCAGTCTGGACTACCTCAATTCCTACAATGAGCAGTTCTTC. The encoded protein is CASSLDYLNSYNEQFF.

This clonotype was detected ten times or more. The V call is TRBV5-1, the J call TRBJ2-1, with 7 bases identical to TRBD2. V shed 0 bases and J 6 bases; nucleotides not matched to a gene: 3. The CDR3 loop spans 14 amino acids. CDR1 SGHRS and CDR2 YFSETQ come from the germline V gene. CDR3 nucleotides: TGCGCCAGCAGCTTGGCGGGACTACGCAATGAGCAGTTCTTC. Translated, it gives CASSLAGLRNEQFF.

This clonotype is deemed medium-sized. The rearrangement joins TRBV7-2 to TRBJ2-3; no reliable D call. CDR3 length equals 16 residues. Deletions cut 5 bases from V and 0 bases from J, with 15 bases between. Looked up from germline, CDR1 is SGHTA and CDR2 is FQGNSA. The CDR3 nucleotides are TGTGCCAGCAGCCCAACAAGACGACCGAGCACAGATACGCAGTATTTT. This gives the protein CASSPTRRPSTDTQYF. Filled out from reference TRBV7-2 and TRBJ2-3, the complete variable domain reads GAGVSQSPSNKVTEKGKDVELRCDPISGHTALYWYRQSLGQGLEFLIYFQGNSAPDKSGLPSDRFSAERTGGSVSTLTIQRTQQEDSAVYLCASSPTRRPSTDTQYFGPGTRLTVL.

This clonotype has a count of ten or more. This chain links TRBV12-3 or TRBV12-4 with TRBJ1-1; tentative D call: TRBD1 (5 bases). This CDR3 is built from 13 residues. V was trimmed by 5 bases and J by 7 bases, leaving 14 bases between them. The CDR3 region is CASSPNSRGEAFF. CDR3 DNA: TGTGCCAGCAGTCCCAATTCTAGGGGTGAAGCTTTCTTT.